The T cell receptor beta chain described here comes from a study of Ad26.COV2.S vaccination and SARS-CoV-2 variants (dated by TCRdb to the early 2020s). About the full investigation: Vaccine-arm donors were drawn from COV1001, a multicentre, randomized, double-blind, placebo-controlled phase I-IIa trial of Ad26.COV2.S in healthy adults. Ad26.COV2.S was given intramuscularly at 5x10^10 or 1x10^11 viral particles, as a single shot or as two shots 56 days apart. Trial participants were randomized into five groups of five: low-dose or high-dose Ad26.COV2.S given once or twice, or placebo on both occasions. Sequencing of the TCRbeta repertoire served to evaluate the specificity and breadth of SARS-CoV-2-reactive T cell receptors following Ad26.COV2.S vaccination. The TCR-sequenced set comprised around 30 samples: some 20 Ad26.COV2.S vaccine recipients, 5 placebo recipients and 8 SARS-CoV-2 convalescent individuals. Throughout the experiments and outcome assessment, investigators stayed blinded to trial group allocation. General findings and caveats noted by the study authors: After vaccination, substantial breadth of spike-specific CD8+ and CD4+ T cell responses was reported. The authors noted that total T cell responses may have been underestimated by the TCR breadth and depth analyses. The study lacked the statistical power to compare responses across vaccine doses or regimens. Vaccine and placebo recipients had comparable non-spike TCR breadth, which fits with the vaccine containing only spike. Spike-specific TCR breadth was higher in Ad26.COV2.S recipients than in placebo recipients (P = 0.0014).

The immunoSEQ Assay was used to sequence TCRbeta CDR3 regions. After extraction, genomic DNA underwent amplification by bias-controlled multiplex PCR, followed by high-throughput sequencing. As for how the authors treated the data: To quantify the absolute abundance of every unique TCRbeta CDR3 region, sequences were collapsed and filtered. T cell fraction was estimated by normalizing TCRbeta template counts to usable DNA, with usable DNA measured through amplification of reference genes found in all nucleated cells. Repertoire TCRs were annotated as SARS-CoV-2-specific when V gene, CDR3 amino acid sequence and J gene were exactly matched to a known reactive TCR set. The reference SARS-CoV-2 TCR set was derived from MIRA and filtered for enrichment in COVID-19-positive ImmuneCODE repertoires, a step that removed public or cross-reactive TCRs. Using the MIRA antigens, annotated TCRs were further analysed by specific ORF or by position within an ORF. Breadth was defined as annotated unique rearrangements over total unique productive rearrangements; depth was the summed frequency of those rearrangements. Group comparisons of TCR breadth used two-sided Wilcoxon rank-sum tests. In TCRdb, the immuneACCESS table is reduced to in-frame sequences with V and J assigned. These tables do not hold every clone; where another copy was compared, an unresolved V gene accounts for under half, and the others remain unexplained. The V and J calls and clone size are taken from that table; D and trimming were inferred from the DNA. The sample table holds hundreds of thousands of clones, of which about nine tenths were seen once. Around 3.5% of the sample belongs to the ten largest clones.

As regards this clone: The specificity of this receptor is unknown. The sample holds no much larger clone one base away, and base qualities are not on file.

Trimming at the junction amounts to 2 bases on V and 1 base on J, and the germline ends lie 9 bases apart. The CDR3 spans 14 residues, from the cysteine through the phenylalanine. The read is trimmed to its CDR3 DNA, 42 bases read in frame from base 1. Looking up the germline V gene yields CDR1 SGHDT and CDR2 YYEEEE. The intended sense of this specimen's treatment or condition label: 15 to 20 received Ad26.COV2.S at low or high dose, single or two shots; 5 received placebo; per-sample allocation not given. For vaccine and placebo recipients, the sequenced repertoires came from samples collected on day 63 after the first injection. In Cohort 1b, 20 to 25 adults aged 18-55 years were enrolled at a single site in Boston, USA, between 29 July and 7 August 2020. Ad26.COV2.S consisted of a replication-incompetent adenovirus type 26 vector by which a prefusion-stabilized SARS-CoV-2 spike protein from the original Wuhan strain was expressed.

The specimen was peripheral blood, collected in a trial of Ad26.COV2.S vaccine versus placebo. The sequence was collected from a person between 18 and 65 years old who received the Ad26.COV2.S COVID-19 vaccine or a placebo. The chain couples TRBV5-6 to TRBJ2-5; the D gene is possibly TRBD1, with 6 bases matching. The nucleotide sequence is TGTGCCAGCAGCTTCTCAGGGGCCCAAGAGACCCAGTACTTC. The encoded protein is CASSFSGAQETQYF.